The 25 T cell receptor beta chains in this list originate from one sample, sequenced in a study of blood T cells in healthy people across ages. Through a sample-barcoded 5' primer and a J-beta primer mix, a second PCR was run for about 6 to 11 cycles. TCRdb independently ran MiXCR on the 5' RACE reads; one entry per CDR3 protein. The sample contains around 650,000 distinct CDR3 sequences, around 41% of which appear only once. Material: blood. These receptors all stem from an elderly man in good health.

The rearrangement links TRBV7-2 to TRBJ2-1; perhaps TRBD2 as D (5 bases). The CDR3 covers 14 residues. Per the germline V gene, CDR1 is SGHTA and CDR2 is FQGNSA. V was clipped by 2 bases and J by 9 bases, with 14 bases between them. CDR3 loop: CASSLSRTGSEQFF. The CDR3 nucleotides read TGTGCCAGCAGCTTAAGTAGGACGGGGTCTGAGCAGTTCTTC.

Here the CDR3 DNA reads TGCGCCAGCAGTGAGGACAGGGGGCGCGGGAATGAGCAGTTCTTC. Translating gives CASSEDRGRGNEQFF. The genes are TRBV10-2 and TRBJ2-1; 10 nucleotides line up with TRBD1. This CDR3 comprises 15 residues. V lost 2 bases and J lost 7; bases outside the gene matches: 5. The germline gives CDR1 WSHSY, CDR2 SAAADI.

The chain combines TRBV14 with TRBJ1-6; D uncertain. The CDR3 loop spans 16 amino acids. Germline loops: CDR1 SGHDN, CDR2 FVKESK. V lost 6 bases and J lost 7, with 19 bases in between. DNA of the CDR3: TGTGCCAGCAGATCGACAACCTACGGGCGAAATTCACCCCTCCACTTT. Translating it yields CASRSTTYGRNSPLHF.

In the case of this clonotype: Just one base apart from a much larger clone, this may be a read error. The CDR3 sequence: CASSGSRRSSEQFF. In DNA form, the CDR3 reads TGTGCCAGCAGTGGAAGCAGGAGGAGTAGTGAGCAGTTCTTC. The V and J genes are TRBV2 and TRBJ2-1; a weak D match, TRBD2 (5 bases). The CDR3 has 14 residues. CDR1 is SNHLY and CDR2 is FYNNEI in the germline V gene. Trimming left V 4 bases short and J 9 bases short, with 16 bases between.

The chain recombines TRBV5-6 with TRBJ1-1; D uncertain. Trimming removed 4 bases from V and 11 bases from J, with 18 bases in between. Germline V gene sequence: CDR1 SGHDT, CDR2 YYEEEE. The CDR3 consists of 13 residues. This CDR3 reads CASSVKGGMGAFF. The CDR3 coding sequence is TGTGCCAGCAGCGTGAAGGGCGGTATGGGGGCTTTCTTT.

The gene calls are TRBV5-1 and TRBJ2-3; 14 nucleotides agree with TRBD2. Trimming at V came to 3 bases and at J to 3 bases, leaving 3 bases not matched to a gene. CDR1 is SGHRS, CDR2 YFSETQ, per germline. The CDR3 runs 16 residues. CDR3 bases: TGCGCCAGCAGCTATAGGACTAGCGGGGGGACAGATACGCAGTATTTT. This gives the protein CASSYRTSGGTDTQYF.

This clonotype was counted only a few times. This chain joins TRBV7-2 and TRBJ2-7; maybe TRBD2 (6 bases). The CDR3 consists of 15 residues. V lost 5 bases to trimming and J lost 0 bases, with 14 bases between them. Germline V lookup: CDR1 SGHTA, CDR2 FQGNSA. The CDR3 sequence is CASSTRRARSYEQYF. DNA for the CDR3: TGTGCCAGCAGCACAAGGAGGGCCCGCTCCTACGAGCAGTACTTC. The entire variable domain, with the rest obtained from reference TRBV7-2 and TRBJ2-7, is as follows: GAGVSQSPSNKVTEKGKDVELRCDPISGHTALYWYRQSLGQGLEFLIYFQGNSAPDKSGLPSDRFSAERTGGSVSTLTIQRTQQEDSAVYLCASSTRRARSYEQYFGPGTRLTVT.

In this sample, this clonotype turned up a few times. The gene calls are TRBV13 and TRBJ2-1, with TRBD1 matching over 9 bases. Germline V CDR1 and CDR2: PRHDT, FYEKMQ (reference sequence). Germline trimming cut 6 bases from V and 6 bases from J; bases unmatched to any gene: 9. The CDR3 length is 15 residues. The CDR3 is CASRTTGGSSNEQFF. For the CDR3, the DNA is TGTGCCAGCAGAACGACAGGGGGTTCGTCCAATGAGCAGTTCTTC.

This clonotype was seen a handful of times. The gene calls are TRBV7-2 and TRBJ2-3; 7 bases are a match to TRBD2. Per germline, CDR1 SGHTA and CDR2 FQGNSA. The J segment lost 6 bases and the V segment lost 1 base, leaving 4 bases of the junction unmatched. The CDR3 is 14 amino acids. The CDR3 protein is CASSLVGGRDTQYF. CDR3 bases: TGTGCCAGCAGCTTAGTGGGAGGGCGGGATACGCAGTATTTT.

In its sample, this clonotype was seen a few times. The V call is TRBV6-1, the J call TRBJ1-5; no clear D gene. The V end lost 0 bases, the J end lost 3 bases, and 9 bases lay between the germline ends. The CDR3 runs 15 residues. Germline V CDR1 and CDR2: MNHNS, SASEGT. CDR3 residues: CASSEAPGHNQPQHF. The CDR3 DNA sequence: TGTGCCAGCAGTGAAGCCCCCGGGCACAATCAGCCCCAGCATTTT.

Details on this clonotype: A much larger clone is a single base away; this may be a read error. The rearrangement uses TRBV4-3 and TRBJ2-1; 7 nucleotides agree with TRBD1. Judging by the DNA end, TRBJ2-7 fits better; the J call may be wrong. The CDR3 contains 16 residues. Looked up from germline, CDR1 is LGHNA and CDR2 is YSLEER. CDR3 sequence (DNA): TGCGCCAGCAGCCACGGCGACAGGGTAATATACAATGAGCAGTACTTC. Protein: CASSHGDRVIYNEQYF.

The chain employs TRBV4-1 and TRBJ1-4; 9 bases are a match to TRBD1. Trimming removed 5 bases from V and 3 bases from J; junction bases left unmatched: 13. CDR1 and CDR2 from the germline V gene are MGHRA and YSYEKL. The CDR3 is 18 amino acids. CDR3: CASSKRDRAGAANEKLFF. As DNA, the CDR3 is TGCGCCAGCAGCAAAAGGGACAGGGCCGGAGCAGCTAATGAAAAACTGTTTTTT.

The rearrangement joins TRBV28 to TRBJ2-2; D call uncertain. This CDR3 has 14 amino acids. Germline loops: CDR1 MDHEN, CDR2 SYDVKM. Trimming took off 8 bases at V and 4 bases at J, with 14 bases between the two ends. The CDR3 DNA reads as TGTGCCAGCTGGGCAGGCACCTTCACCGGGGAGCTGTTTTTT. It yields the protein CASWAGTFTGELFF.

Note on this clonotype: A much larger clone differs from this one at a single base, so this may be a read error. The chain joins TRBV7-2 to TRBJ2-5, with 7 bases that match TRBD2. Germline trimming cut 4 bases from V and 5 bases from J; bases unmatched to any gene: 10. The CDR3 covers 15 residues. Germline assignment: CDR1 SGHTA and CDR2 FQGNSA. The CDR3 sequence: CASSSYGRRPETQYF. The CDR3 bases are TGTGCCAGCAGCTCCTACGGGAGGAGGCCGGAGACCCAGTACTTC.

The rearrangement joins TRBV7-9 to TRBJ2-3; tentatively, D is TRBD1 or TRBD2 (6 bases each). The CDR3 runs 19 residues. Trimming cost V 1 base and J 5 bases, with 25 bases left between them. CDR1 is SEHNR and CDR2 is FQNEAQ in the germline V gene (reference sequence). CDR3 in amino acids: CASSLEVGPRGASGDTQYF. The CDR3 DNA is TGTGCCAGCAGCTTAGAAGTGGGGCCAAGGGGGGCCTCGGGAGATACGCAGTATTTT. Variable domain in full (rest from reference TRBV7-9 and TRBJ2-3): DTGVSQNPRHKITKRGQNVTFRCDPISEHNRLYWYRQTLGQGPEFLTYFQNEAQLEKSRLLSDRFSAERPKGSFSTLEIQRTEQGDSAMYLCASSLEVGPRGASGDTQYFGPGTRLTVL.

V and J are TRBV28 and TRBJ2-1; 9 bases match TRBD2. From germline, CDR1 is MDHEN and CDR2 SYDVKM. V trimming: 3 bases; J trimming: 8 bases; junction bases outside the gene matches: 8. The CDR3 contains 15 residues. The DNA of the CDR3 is TGTGCCAGCAGTTTTCGCGGGAGGGGAAACGATGAGCAGTTCTTC. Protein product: CASSFRGRGNDEQFF. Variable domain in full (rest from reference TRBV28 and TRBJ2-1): DVKVTQSSRYLVKRTGEKVFLECVQDMDHENMFWYRQDPGLGLRLIYFSYDVKMKEKGDIPEGYSVSREKKERFSLILESASTNQTSMYLCASSFRGRGNDEQFFGPGTRLTVL.

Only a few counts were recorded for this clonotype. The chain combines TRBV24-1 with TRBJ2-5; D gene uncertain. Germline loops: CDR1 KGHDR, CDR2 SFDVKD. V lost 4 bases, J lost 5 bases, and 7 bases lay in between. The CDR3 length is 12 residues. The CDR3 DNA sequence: TGTGCCACCAGTGACCGGTGGGAGACCCAGTACTTC. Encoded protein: CATSDRWETQYF.

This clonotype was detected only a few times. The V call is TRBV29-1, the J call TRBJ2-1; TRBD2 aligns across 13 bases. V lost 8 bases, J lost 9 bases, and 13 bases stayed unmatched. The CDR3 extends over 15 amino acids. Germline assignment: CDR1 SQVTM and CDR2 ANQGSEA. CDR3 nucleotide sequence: TGCAGCACCTGGACTAGCGGGAGAGGAAGTGGTGAGCAGTTCTTC. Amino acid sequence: CSTWTSGRGSGEQFF.

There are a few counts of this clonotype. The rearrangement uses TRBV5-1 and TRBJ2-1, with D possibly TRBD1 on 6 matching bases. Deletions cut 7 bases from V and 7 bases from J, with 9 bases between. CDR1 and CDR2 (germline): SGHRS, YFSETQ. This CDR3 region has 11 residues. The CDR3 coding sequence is TGCGCCAGCCTACAGGGTAATGAGCAGTTCTTC. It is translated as CASLQGNEQFF.

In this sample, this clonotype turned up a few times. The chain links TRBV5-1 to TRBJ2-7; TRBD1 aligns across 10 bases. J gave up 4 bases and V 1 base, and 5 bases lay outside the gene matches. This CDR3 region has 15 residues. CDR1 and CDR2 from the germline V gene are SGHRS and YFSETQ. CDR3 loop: CASSLLRDRGYEQYF. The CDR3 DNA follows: TGCGCCAGCAGCTTGCTCCGGGACAGGGGTTACGAGCAGTACTTC.

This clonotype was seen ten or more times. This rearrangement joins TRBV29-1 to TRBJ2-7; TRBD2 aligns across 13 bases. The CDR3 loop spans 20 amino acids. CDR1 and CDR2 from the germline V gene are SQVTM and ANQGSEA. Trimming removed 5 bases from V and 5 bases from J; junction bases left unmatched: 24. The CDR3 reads CSVRDREGLAGTPGVDEQYF. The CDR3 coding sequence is TGCAGCGTTAGAGACAGGGAGGGACTAGCGGGAACCCCGGGAGTCGACGAGCAGTACTTC.

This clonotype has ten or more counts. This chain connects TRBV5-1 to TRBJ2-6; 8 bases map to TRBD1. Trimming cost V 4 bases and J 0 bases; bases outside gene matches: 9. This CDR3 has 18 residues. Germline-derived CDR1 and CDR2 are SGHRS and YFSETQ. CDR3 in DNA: TGCGCCAGCAGCCTGCGGGACAGGAGAAGCTCTGGGGCCAACGTCCTGACTTTC. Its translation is CASSLRDRRSSGANVLTF.

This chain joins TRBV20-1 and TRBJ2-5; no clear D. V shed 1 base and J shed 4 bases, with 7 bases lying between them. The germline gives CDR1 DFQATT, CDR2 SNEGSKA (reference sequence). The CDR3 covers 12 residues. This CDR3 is CSARGLGETQYF. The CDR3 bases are TGCAGTGCTAGAGGACTGGGAGAGACCCAGTACTTC.

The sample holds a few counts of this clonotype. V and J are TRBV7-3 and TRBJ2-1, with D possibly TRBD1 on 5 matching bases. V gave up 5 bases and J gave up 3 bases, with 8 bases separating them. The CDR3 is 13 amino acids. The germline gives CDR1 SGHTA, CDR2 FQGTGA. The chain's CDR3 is CASSEDNYNEQFF. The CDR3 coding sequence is TGTGCCAGCAGCGAGGACAACTACAATGAGCAGTTCTTC.

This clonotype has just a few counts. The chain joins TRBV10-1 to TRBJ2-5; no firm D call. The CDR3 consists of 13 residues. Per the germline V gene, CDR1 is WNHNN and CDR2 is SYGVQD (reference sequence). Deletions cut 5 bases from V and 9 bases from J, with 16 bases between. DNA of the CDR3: TGCGCCAGCAGTCGAGACACAAATGGGGCCCAGTACTTC. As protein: CASSRDTNGAQYF.